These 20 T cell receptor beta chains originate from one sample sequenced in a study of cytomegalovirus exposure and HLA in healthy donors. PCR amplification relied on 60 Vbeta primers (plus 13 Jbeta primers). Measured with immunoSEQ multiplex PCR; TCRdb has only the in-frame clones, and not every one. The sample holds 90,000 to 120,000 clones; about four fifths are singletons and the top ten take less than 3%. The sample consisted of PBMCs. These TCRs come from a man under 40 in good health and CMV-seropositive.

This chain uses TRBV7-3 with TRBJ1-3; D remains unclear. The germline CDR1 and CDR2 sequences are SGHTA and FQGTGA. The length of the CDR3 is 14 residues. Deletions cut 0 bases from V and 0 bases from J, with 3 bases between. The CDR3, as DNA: TGTGCCAGCAGCTTAACCAGCTCTGGAAACACCATATATTTT. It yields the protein CASSLTSSGNTIYF.

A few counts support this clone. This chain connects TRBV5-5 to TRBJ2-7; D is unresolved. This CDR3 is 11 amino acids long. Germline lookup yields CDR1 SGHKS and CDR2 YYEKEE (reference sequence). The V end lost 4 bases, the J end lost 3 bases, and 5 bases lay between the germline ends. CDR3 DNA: TGTGCCAGCAGCCCAAACTACGAGCAGTACTTC. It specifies CASSPNYEQYF.

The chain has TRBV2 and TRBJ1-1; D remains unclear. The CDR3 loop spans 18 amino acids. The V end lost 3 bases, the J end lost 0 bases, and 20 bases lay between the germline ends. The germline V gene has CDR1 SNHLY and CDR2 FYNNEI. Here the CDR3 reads CASSDLESGPFMNTEAFF. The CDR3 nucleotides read TGTGCCAGCAGTGATTTGGAGTCTGGTCCCTTTATGAACACTGAAGCTTTCTTT.

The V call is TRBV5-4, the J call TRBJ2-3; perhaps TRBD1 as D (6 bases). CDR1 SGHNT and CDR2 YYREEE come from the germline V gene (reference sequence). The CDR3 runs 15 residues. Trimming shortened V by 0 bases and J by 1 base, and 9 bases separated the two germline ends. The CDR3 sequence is CASSLVGAGTDTQYF. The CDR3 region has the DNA TGTGCCAGCAGCTTGGTGGGGGCCGGCACAGATACGCAGTATTTT.

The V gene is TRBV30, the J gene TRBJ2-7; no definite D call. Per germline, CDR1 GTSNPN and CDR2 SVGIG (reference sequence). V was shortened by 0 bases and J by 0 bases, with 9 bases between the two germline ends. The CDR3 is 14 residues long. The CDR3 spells CAWSVNVNSYEQYF. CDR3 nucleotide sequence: TGTGCCTGGAGTGTAAATGTAAACTCCTACGAGCAGTACTTC.

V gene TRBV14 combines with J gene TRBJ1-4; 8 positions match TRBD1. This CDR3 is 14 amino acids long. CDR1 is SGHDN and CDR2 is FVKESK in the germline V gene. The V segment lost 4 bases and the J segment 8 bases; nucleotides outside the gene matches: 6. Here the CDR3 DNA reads TGTGCCAGCAGCCCACGGACAGGGCAAGAAAAACTGTTTTTT. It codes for CASSPRTGQEKLFF.

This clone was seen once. The CDR3 coding sequence is TGTGCCAGCAGCTTTGGCAGGAACTCCTATAATTCACCCCTCCACTTT. This sequence encodes CASSFGRNSYNSPLHF. The chain links TRBV5-6 to TRBJ1-6; the D is unclear. Germline lookup yields CDR1 SGHDT and CDR2 YYEEEE. Trimming took 2 bases from V and 0 from J, leaving 9 bases between them. The CDR3 has 16 residues.

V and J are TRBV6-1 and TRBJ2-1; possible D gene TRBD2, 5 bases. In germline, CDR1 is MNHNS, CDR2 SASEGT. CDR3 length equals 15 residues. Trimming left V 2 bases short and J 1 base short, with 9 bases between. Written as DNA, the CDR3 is TGTGCCAGCAGTGAAACAGCGGATTCCTACAATGAGCAGTTCTTC. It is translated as CASSETADSYNEQFF.

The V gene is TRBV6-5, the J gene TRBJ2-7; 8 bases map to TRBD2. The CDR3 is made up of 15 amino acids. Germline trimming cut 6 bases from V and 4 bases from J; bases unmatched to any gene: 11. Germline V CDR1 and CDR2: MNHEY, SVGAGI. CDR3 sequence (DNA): TGTGCCAGCAGCCAATATGCGGGGGGCTATTACGAGCAGTACTTC. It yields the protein CASSQYAGGYYEQYF.

CDR3 residues: CASSVDTSFNSYEQYF. The CDR3 bases are TGTGCCAGCAGCGTAGATACTAGCTTCAACTCCTACGAGCAGTACTTC. The V gene is TRBV9, the J gene TRBJ2-5, with D maybe TRBD2 (6 bases). TRBJ2-7 explains the end of the DNA better; the J call may be wrong. Looked up from germline, CDR1 is SGDLS and CDR2 is YYNGEE. The CDR3 loop spans 16 amino acids.

As DNA, the CDR3 is TGTGCCAGCAGCTTAGATATCGCACAGGGGGTTGGCAATCAGCCCCAGCATTTT. Translating it yields CASSLDIAQGVGNQPQHF. The gene calls are TRBV7-6 and TRBJ1-5; 8 bases match TRBD1. CDR3 length equals 18 residues. V was clipped by 1 base and J by 2 bases; unmatched bases: 10. Germline V lookup: CDR1 SGHVS, CDR2 FNYEAQ.

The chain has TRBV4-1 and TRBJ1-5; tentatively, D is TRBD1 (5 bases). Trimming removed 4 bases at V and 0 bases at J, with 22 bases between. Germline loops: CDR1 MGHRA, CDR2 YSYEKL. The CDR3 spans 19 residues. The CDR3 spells CASSPYAGGRPYSNQPQHF. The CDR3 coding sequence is TGCGCCAGCAGCCCTTACGCGGGGGGTAGGCCCTATAGCAATCAGCCCCAGCATTTT.

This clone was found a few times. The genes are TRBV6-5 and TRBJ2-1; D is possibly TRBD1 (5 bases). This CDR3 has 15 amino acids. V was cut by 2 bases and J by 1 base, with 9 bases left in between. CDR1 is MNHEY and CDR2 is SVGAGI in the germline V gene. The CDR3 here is CASSYVQGSYNEQFF. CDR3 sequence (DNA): TGTGCCAGCAGTTACGTCCAGGGATCCTACAATGAGCAGTTCTTC.

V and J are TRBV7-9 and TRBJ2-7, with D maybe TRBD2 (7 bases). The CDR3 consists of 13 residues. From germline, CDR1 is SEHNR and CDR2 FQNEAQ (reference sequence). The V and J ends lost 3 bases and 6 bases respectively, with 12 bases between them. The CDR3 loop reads CASSFAGAGEQYF. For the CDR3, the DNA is TGTGCCAGCAGCTTTGCGGGGGCGGGCGAGCAGTACTTC.

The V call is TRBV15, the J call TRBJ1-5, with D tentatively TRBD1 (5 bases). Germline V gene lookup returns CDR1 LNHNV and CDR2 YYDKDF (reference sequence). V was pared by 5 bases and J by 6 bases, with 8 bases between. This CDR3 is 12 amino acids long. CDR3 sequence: CATSGGSQPQHF. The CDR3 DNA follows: TGTGCCACCAGCGGGGGGAGTCAGCCCCAGCATTTT. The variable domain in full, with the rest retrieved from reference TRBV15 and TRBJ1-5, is DAMVIQNPRYQVTQFGKPVTLSCSQTLNHNVMYWYQQKSSQAPKLLFHYYDKDFNNEADTPDNFQSRRPNTSFCFLDIRSPGLGDTAMYLCATSGGSQPQHFGDGTRLSIL.

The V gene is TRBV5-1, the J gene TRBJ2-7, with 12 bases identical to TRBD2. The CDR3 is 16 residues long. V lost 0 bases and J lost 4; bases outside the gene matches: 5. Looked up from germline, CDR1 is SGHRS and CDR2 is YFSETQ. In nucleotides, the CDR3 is TGCGCCAGCAGCTTGGGGCTAGCGGGGGGGCAGTACGAGCAGTACTTC. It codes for CASSLGLAGGQYEQYF. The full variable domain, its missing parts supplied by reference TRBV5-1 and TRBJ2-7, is KAGVTQTPRYLIKTRGQQVTLSCSPISGHRSVSWYQQTPGQGLQFLFEYFSETQRNKGNFPGRFSGRQFSNSRSEMNVSTLELGDSALYLCASSLGLAGGQYEQYFGPGTRLTVT.

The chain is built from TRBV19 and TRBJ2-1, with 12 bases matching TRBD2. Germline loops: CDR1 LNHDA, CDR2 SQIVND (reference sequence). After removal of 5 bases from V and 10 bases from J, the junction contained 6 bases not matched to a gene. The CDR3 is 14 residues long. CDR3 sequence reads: CASSFGLAGPEQFF. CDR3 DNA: TGTGCCAGTAGTTTTGGACTAGCGGGGCCCGAGCAGTTCTTC.

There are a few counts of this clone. The CDR3 loop reads CASSEGGGAGEQYF. Here the CDR3 DNA reads TGTGCCAGCAGTGAAGGAGGGGGGGCTGGCGAGCAGTACTTC. This chain uses TRBV6-1 with TRBJ2-7; TRBD2 is a possible D gene (7 bases). Germline V gene sequence: CDR1 MNHNS, CDR2 SASEGT. V lost 1 base and J 6 bases, leaving 13 bases between the germline ends. CDR3 length: 14 amino acids.

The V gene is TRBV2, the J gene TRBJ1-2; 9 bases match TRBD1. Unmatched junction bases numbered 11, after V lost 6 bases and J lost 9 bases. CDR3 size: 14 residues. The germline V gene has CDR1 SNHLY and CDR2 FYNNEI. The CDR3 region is CASRGLGQGRRYTF. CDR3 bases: TGTGCCAGCAGGGGGCTGGGACAGGGAAGACGCTACACCTTC. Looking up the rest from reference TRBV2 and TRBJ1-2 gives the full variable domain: EPEVTQTPSHQVTQMGQEVILRCVPISNHLYFYWYRQILGQKVEFLVSFYNNEISEKSEIFDDQFSVERPDGSNFTLKIRSTKLEDSAMYFCASRGLGQGRRYTFGSGTRLTVV.

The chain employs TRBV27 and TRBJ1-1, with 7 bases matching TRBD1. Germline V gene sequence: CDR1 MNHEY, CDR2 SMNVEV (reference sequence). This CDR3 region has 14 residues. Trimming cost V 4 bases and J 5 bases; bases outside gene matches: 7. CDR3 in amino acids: CASSSRQGRTEAFF. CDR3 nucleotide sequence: TGTGCCAGCAGTTCCCGACAGGGAAGGACTGAAGCTTTCTTT.